The rows below give T cell receptor beta chains drawn from one sample of a study of CD8 T cells in Susac syndrome. TCRdb processed the immunoSEQ multiplex PCR reads anew with MiXCR; each CDR3 protein has one entry. The table includes nearly 25,000 distinct CDR3 sequences, approximately 92% detected once. The sample taken for sequencing was CD8+ T cells from PBMCs. The source of these receptors is a human donor with Susac syndrome. Both conserved end residues are trimmed from each CDR3. The order of the fields is CDR3 protein, D gene, V gene. A D gene is named only where the DNA matches it firmly.

ASSLNRGENTEAF	TRBD1	TRBV11-3
ASSFHPGTEYEQY	NA	TRBV6-6
ASSDEQGATTEAF	TRBD1	TRBV27
ASSWTGGANTEAF	TRBD1	TRBV5-1
ASSIQSSGNTIY	NA	TRBV5-6
ASSPGTGLWY	TRBD1	TRBV18
ASSSLRDTLSYEQY	NA	TRBV28
AWSPGFSYEQY	NA	TRBV30
ASSLGRLTEAF	NA	TRBV28
ASSFGTGTGTYEQF	TRBD1	TRBV27
SVAAPGQGKEKLF	TRBD1	TRBV29-1
ASSLTGSSTDTQY	NA	TRBV7-9
ASTLSGREQF	NA	TRBV7-9
ASSYTEQAAEEKLF	NA	TRBV6-5
ASSVEFRTDTQY	NA	TRBV9
ASSLAAVANYGYT	NA	TRBV7-9
SVVVAVVYEQY	NA	TRBV29-1
ASSTDRNTEAF	NA	TRBV6-5
ASSWSGGAGEQF	TRBD2	TRBV7-9
ASSVQGVGMNTEAS	NA	TRBV13
ASSATDYGYT	NA	TRBV2
ASSLGGGPANEQY	TRBD2	TRBV14
ASSIRGGTRGDTQY	NA	TRBV4-1
ASSRTGAIP	NA	TRBV21-1
ASSLTGGNTEAF	TRBD1	TRBV7-3
ASSLNEATDSGANVLT	NA	TRBV7-9
SVAKGLEQY	NA	TRBV29-1
ASGTSAYEQY	TRBD2	TRBV30
ASSLQGPGTEAF	NA	TRBV18
ASSFSGGHSPLH	TRBD1	TRBV28
SARGLTWRGITDTQY	NA	TRBV20-1
ASSLVQGEQY	NA	TRBV11-3
ASSKPSGNPDYWSQY	NA	TRBV21-1
ASSETGLPGEKLF	NA	TRBV9
ASSFSEGHTEAF	NA	TRBV7-9
ASRDRTGNNQPQH	TRBD1	TRBV28
ASSDRERYTGELF	NA	TRBV2